One sample yielded the 16 T cell receptor beta chains listed below, sequenced in a study of cytomegalovirus exposure and HLA in healthy donors. Researchers ran the PCR with 60 Vbeta and 13 Jbeta primers. Some clones are missing from TCRdb's copy, which holds only in-frame ones; the method was immunoSEQ multiplex PCR. Of about 140,000 clones in the sample, around 80% were seen once. Sequenced input: PBMCs. Receptors were obtained from a woman in her thirties or forties in good health and CMV-seronegative.

The chain uses TRBV7-2 and TRBJ2-5, with TRBD2 matching over 8 bases. The CDR3 totals 13 residues. Germline CDR1 and CDR2: SGHTA and FQGNSA. V dropped 4 bases and J dropped 4; count of bases not matched to a gene: 2. CDR3 in amino acids: CASSSAGVETQYF. The CDR3 nucleotides are TGTGCCAGCAGCTCAGCGGGAGTAGAGACCCAGTACTTC.

The J gene is TRBJ1-5, the V gene TRBV4-2; D perhaps matches TRBD1 (5 bases). V was clipped by 4 bases and J by 3 bases, with 13 bases between them. The CDR3 has 15 amino acids. Germline CDR1 reads LGHNA; CDR2 reads YNFKEQ. The CDR3 bases are TGTGCCAGCAGCCGAGAACCCAGGGACAATCAGCCCCAGCATTTT. Translation gives CASSREPRDNQPQHF.

The V gene is TRBV7-8, the J gene TRBJ1-2; D gene ambiguous. Trimming cost V 1 base and J 4 bases, with 22 bases left between them. This CDR3 has 18 residues. Germline-derived CDR1 and CDR2 are SGHVS and FQNEAQ. The CDR3 reads CASSLDLLGSLSSYGYTF. The CDR3 DNA sequence: TGTGCCAGCAGCTTAGATCTGTTGGGCAGTCTATCTTCCTATGGCTACACCTTC. The full variable domain, rest sourced from reference TRBV7-8 and TRBJ1-2, is GAGVSQSPRYKVAKRGQDVALRCDPISGHVSLFWYQQALGQGPEFLTYFQNEAQLDKSGLPSDRFFAERPEGSVSTLKIQRTQQEDSAVYLCASSLDLLGSLSSYGYTFGSGTRLTVV.

V and J are TRBV27 and TRBJ1-5, with TRBD1 as a possible D gene (5 bases). V shed 6 bases and J shed 1 base, with 7 bases lying between them. Germline CDR1 and CDR2: MNHEY and SMNVEV (reference sequence). The CDR3 has 13 residues. CDR3 amino acids: CASSWTSNQPQHF. CDR3 DNA sequence: TGTGCCAGCAGCTGGACAAGCAATCAGCCCCAGCATTTT.

Comments on this clone: Other DNA sequences of this sample code for an identical CDR3. The genes are TRBV19 and TRBJ1-2; D remains unclear. Trimming removed 5 bases at V and 5 bases at J, with 12 bases between. The V gene's germline CDR1 is LNHDA and CDR2 SQIVND (reference sequence). CDR3 length equals 13 residues. The CDR3 loop reads CASSPGPGYGYTF. CDR3 DNA: TGTGCCAGTAGTCCTGGGCCCGGTTATGGCTACACCTTC.

This clone has a single count. This chain connects TRBV18 to TRBJ2-2; D perhaps matches TRBD2 (6 bases). This CDR3 has 17 residues. Germline loops: CDR1 KGHSH, CDR2 LQKENI. Trimming shortened V by 2 bases and J by 7 bases, and 20 bases separated the two germline ends. Here the CDR3 DNA reads TGTGCCAGCTCACCATTAATTACCGGATCCGGGGGCGGGGAGCTGTTTTTT. It specifies CASSPLITGSGGGELFF.

The rearrangement links TRBV7-9 to TRBJ2-4; D is possibly TRBD2 (5 bases). The CDR3 runs to 16 residues. From germline, CDR1 is SEHNR and CDR2 FQNEAQ (reference sequence). Between the trimmed V and J ends, which lost 2 bases and 1 base, there was a span of 12 bases. CDR3 DNA: TGTGCCAGCAGCTTAAATTCCGGGGTGGCCAAAAACATTCAGTACTTC. It is translated as CASSLNSGVAKNIQYF.

Comments on this clone: Since the CDR3 does not end with the conserved phenylalanine or tryptophan, this likely comes from a read error. The limits of the CDR3 on the DNA are not certain, so only TCRdb's listed CDR3 is given. V is TRBV10-1 and J is TRBJ2-7; TRBD1 is the table's D call, not checked against the DNA. Germline CDR1 WNHNN, CDR2 SYGVQD (reference sequence). The length of the CDR3 is 10 amino acids, counting both ends. CDR3 amino acids: CASSEWAGLR.

The V and J genes are TRBV29-1 and TRBJ2-7, with 11 nucleotides matching TRBD2. There are 15 residues in the CDR3. V dropped 7 bases and J dropped 3; count of bases not matched to a gene: 11. CDR1 SQVTM and CDR2 ANQGSEA come from the germline V gene. The CDR3 protein is CSAKNRGLAVYEQYF. As DNA, the CDR3 is TGCAGCGCTAAAAATAGGGGACTAGCGGTCTACGAGCAGTACTTC.

The chain employs TRBV16 and TRBJ2-7; tentatively, D is TRBD2 (5 bases). Deletions cut 2 bases from V and 4 bases from J, with 15 bases between. CDR1 and CDR2 (germline): KGHSY, FQNENV. The CDR3 totals 15 residues. The CDR3 DNA follows: TGTGCCAGCAGCCAACCGACCGAGCGGCCATACGAGCAGTACTTC. It translates to CASSQPTERPYEQYF. The full variable domain, in which reference TRBV16 and TRBJ2-7 provide the parts outside the CDR3, is GEEVAQTPKHLVRGEGQKAKLYCAPIKGHSYVFWYQQVLKNEFKFLISFQNENVFDETGMPKERFSAKCLPNSPCSLEIQATKLEDSAVYFCASSQPTERPYEQYFGPGTRLTVT.

This clone was found a few times. The genes are TRBV19 and TRBJ2-5; 10 bases agree with TRBD1. The CDR3 runs to 16 residues. The germline V gene has CDR1 LNHDA and CDR2 SQIVND (reference sequence). Losses at the gene ends were 3 bases for V and 5 bases for J; bases not matched to a gene: 9. For the CDR3, the DNA is TGTGCCAGTAGTATTCTGACAGGGGGCGGCCGGGAGACCCAGTACTTC. Its translation is CASSILTGGGRETQYF.

This sequence joins TRBV7-9 and TRBJ1-5, with TRBD1 matching over 7 bases. Per germline, CDR1 SEHNR and CDR2 FQNEAQ (reference sequence). The CDR3 has 15 amino acids. Trimming took 6 bases from V and 1 from J; bases not matched to a gene: 6. In nucleotides, the CDR3 is TGTGCCAGCAGTTCGGACAGGCCCAGCAATCAGCCCCAGCATTTT. It yields the protein CASSSDRPSNQPQHF. The full variable domain, rest sourced from reference TRBV7-9 and TRBJ1-5, is DTGVSQNPRHKITKRGQNVTFRCDPISEHNRLYWYRQTLGQGPEFLTYFQNEAQLEKSRLLSDRFSAERPKGSFSTLEIQRTEQGDSAMYLCASSSDRPSNQPQHFGDGTRLSIL.

The chain joins TRBV28 to TRBJ1-2, with TRBD1 matching 10 bases. CDR1 is MDHEN, CDR2 SYDVKM, per germline. V shed 5 bases and J 6 bases; nucleotides not matched to a gene: 6. There are 14 residues in the CDR3. CDR3 nucleotides: TGTGCCAGCAGTCCCCCGGACAGGGGGGATGGCTACACCTTC. It yields the protein CASSPPDRGDGYTF.

Concerning this clone: No conserved phenylalanine or tryptophan is present at the end of the CDR3, so a read error is the likely explanation. The CDR3 nucleotides read TGTGCCAGCAGCTCTATAGCTTTCGGCTACGAGCAGTACCTC. It encodes CASSSIAFGYEQYL. The chain recombines TRBV7-8 with TRBJ2-7; D remains unclear. CDR1 and CDR2 (germline): SGHVS, FQNEAQ. CDR3 length equals 14 residues. Trimming cost V 4 bases and J 3 bases, with 13 bases left between them.

In this sample, this clone turned up once. CDR3 sequence reads: CASNNRDRTQETQYF. The CDR3 DNA follows: TGTGCCAGCAATAACCGGGACAGAACACAAGAGACCCAGTACTTC. The rearrangement joins TRBV7-2 to TRBJ2-5; TRBD1 agrees at 7 bases. V lost 7 bases to trimming and J lost 2 bases; unmatched junction nucleotides: 10. Germline CDR1 reads SGHTA; CDR2 reads FQGNSA. The CDR3 has 15 residues.

The chain uses TRBV6-5 and TRBJ2-1; 7 bases match TRBD2. The J segment lost 7 bases and the V segment lost 2 bases, leaving 5 bases of the junction unmatched. This CDR3 comprises 14 residues. Germline V gene lookup returns CDR1 MNHEY and CDR2 SVGAGI. This CDR3 is CASSYLGEGNEQFF. The CDR3, as DNA: TGTGCCAGCAGTTACCTGGGGGAGGGGAATGAGCAGTTCTTC.